These T cell receptor beta chains were read from a single sample in a study of cytomegalovirus exposure and HLA in healthy donors. The repertoire was sequenced with immunoSEQ multiplex PCR; TCRdb's copy has only in-frame clones and lacks some. This repertoire shows around 20,000 clones, 75% found once; its top ten account for roughly 3.5%. Input material: PBMCs. These receptors were taken from a young man in good health and CMV-seronegative. The CDR3 runs from the conserved cysteine through the conserved F or W. A D gene is named only where the DNA matches it firmly. Not all rows give a size; the values are once, few, many and, for expanded clones, a class.

d_gene,abundance,v_gene,j_gene,CDR3aa,CDR3nt
TRBD1,once,TRBV9,TRBJ1-1,CASSVRDRGINTEAFF,TGTGCCAGCAGCGTCCGGGACAGGGGAATCAACACTGAAGCTTTCTTT
NA,NA,TRBV30,TRBJ1-4,CAWSRGRGEKLFF,TGTGCCTGGAGTCGAGGGCGCGGGGAAAAACTGTTTTTT
TRBD1,NA,TRBV29-1,TRBJ2-7,CSVVTGVEQYF,TGCAGCGTTGTGACAGGGGTTGAGCAGTACTTC
NA,NA,TRBV7-9,TRBJ2-7,CASSPRQAYEQYF,TGTGCCAGCAGCCCTCGACAGGCGTACGAGCAGTACTTC
TRBD2,NA,TRBV7-9,TRBJ2-3,CASSFSSGYTDTQYF,TGTGCCAGCAGCTTCAGTAGCGGGTACACAGATACGCAGTATTTT
TRBD2,NA,TRBV29-1,TRBJ2-3,CSYMKTSGSDTQYF,TGCAGCTACATGAAGACTAGCGGGAGTGATACGCAGTATTTT
NA,NA,TRBV6-5,TRBJ2-7,CASSYSLSGSSYEQYF,TGTGCCAGCAGTTACTCACTAAGCGGCTCCTCCTACGAGCAGTACTTC
TRBD1,NA,TRBV6-5,TRBJ2-1,CASSRTTGAWNEQFF,TGTGCCAGCAGCCGTACTACAGGGGCATGGAATGAGCAGTTCTTC
TRBD1,NA,TRBV29-1,TRBJ1-4,CSVETGAANEKLFF,TGCAGCGTTGAAACAGGGGCGGCTAATGAAAAACTGTTTTTT
NA,once,TRBV29-1,TRBJ2-7,CSVAGVPAGEQYF,TGCAGCGTGGCAGGGGTTCCTGCGGGCGAGCAGTACTTC
NA,once,TRBV7-9,TRBJ1-5,CASSFSGDQPQHF,TGTGCCAGCAGCTTTTCGGGGGATCAGCCCCAGCATTTT
TRBD2,NA,TRBV6-6,TRBJ2-7,CASRPEGAGYEQYF,TGTGCCAGCAGGCCCGAGGGAGCGGGGTACGAGCAGTACTTC
TRBD2,NA,TRBV5-1,TRBJ2-3,CASSWTSGGPSYTQYF,TGCGCCAGCAGCTGGACTAGCGGGGGCCCTTCATATACGCAGTATTTT
NA,NA,TRBV19,TRBJ1-2,CASQQGYGYTF,TGTGCCAGTCAGCAGGGATATGGCTACACCTTC
TRBD1,NA,TRBV30,TRBJ1-2,CALGNKPGQGADGYTF,TGTGCCTTAGGAAACAAACCGGGACAGGGGGCGGATGGCTACACCTTC
TRBD2,NA,TRBV5-4,TRBJ2-7,CASSIDSGSSYSYEQYF,TGTGCCAGCAGCATAGATAGCGGGTCAAGTTACTCCTACGAGCAGTACTTC
NA,once,TRBV27,TRBJ1-5,CASSQRYSNQPQHF,TGTGCCAGCAGTCAACGGTATAGCAATCAGCCCCAGCATTTT
NA,NA,TRBV11-1,TRBJ1-1,CASSLAYVTEAFF,TGTGCCAGCAGCTTAGCGTATGTCACTGAAGCTTTCTTT
TRBD1,NA,TRBV18,TRBJ1-1,CASSSGTGTEAFF,TGTGCCAGCTCGTCCGGGACAGGGACTGAAGCTTTCTTT
TRBD1,NA,TRBV6-5,TRBJ1-2,CASSSSSGGYGYTF,TGTGCCAGCAGTTCTAGTTCAGGGGGCTATGGCTACACCTTC
NA,NA,TRBV30,TRBJ2-1,CAWSQGSSYNEQFF,TGTGCCTGGAGTCAGGGGAGCTCCTACAATGAGCAGTTCTTC
NA,NA,TRBV5-6,TRBJ2-1,CASSETSPHNEQFF,TGTGCCAGCAGCGAGACTAGTCCTCACAATGAGCAGTTCTTC
TRBD1,NA,TRBV5-4,TRBJ1-1,CASSRTTGVNTEAFF,TGTGCCAGCAGCCGTACGACAGGGGTGAACACTGAAGCTTTCTTT
NA,NA,TRBV30,TRBJ1-1,CAWSTTQNTEAFF,TGTGCCTGGAGTACTACACAGAACACTGAAGCTTTCTTT
TRBD1,few,TRBV2,TRBJ2-7,CASSQKPGQGQFYLYF,TGTGCCAGCAGCCAGAAACCGGGACAGGGCCAATTCTACCTTTACTTC
TRBD1,NA,TRBV29-1,TRBJ1-1,CSARQGGTEAFF,TGCAGCGCCAGACAGGGTGGCACTGAAGCTTTCTTT
NA,NA,TRBV30,TRBJ1-4,CAWSVHRGATNEKLFF,TGTGCCTGGAGTGTACATCGAGGTGCAACTAATGAAAAACTGTTTTTT
TRBD2,NA,TRBV9,TRBJ2-1,CASSLSGGAVSEQFF,TGTGCCAGCAGCCTTAGCGGGGGGGCTGTTAGTGAGCAGTTCTTC